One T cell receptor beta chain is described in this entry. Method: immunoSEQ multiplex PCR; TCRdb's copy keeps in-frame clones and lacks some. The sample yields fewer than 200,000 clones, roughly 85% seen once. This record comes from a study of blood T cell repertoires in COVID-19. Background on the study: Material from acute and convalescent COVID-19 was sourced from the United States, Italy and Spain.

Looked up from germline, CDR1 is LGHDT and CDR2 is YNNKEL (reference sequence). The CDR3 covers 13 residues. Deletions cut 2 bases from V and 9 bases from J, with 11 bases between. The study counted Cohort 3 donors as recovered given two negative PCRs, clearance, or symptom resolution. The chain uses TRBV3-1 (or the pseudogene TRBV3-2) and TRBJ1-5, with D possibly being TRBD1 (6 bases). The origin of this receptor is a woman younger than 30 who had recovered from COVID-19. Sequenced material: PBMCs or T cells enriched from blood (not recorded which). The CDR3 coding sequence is TGTGCCAGCAGCCAAACGAGGGGGGGGCCCCAGCATTTT. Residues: CASSQTRGGPQHF.